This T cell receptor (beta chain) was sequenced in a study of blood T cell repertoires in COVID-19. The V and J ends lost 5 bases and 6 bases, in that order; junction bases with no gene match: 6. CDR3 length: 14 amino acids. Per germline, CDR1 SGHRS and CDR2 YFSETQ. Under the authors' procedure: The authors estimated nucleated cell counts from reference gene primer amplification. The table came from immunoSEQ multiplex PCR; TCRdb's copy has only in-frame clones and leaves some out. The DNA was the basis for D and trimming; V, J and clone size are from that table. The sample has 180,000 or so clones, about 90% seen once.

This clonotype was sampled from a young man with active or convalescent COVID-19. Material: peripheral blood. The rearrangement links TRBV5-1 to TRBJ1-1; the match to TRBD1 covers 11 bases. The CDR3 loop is CASRRTGGIPEAFF. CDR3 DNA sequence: TGCGCCAGCAGGCGGACAGGGGGCATACCTGAAGCTTTCTTT.